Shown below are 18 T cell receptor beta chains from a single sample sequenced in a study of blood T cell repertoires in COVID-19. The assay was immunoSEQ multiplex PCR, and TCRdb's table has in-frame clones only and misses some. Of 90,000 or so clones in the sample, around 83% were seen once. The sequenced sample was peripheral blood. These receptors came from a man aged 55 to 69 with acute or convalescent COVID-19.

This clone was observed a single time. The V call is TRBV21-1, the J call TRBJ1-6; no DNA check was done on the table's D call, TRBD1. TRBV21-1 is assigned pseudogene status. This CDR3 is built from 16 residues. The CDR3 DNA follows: TGTGCCAGCAGCAAATCGTCAGGGGTTCGTAATTCACCCCTCCACTTT. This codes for CASSKSSGVRNSPLHF.

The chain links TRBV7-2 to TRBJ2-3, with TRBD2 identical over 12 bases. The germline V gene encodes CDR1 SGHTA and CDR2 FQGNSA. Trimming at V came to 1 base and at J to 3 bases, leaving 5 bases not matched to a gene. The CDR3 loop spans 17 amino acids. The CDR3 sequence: CASSLEWLAGGTDTQYF. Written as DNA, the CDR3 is TGTGCCAGCAGCTTAGAGTGGCTAGCGGGGGGGACAGATACGCAGTATTTT. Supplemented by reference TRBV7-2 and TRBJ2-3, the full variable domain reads GAGVSQSPSNKVTEKGKDVELRCDPISGHTALYWYRQSLGQGLEFLIYFQGNSAPDKSGLPSDRFSAERTGGSVSTLTIQRTQQEDSAVYLCASSLEWLAGGTDTQYFGPGTRLTVL.

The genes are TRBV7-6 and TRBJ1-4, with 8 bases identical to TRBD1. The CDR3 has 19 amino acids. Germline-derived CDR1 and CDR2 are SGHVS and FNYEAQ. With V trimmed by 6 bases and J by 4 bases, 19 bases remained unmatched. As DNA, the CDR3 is TGTGCCAGCAGAAAATCCGGGACAGGCGAAAAACCAGATAATGAAAAACTGTTTTTT. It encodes CASRKSGTGEKPDNEKLFF.

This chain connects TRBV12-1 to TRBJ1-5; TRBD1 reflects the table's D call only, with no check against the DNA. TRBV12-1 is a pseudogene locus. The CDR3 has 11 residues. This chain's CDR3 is CASSQNQPQHF. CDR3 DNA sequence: TGTGCCAGCAGCCAGAATCAGCCCCAGCATTTT.

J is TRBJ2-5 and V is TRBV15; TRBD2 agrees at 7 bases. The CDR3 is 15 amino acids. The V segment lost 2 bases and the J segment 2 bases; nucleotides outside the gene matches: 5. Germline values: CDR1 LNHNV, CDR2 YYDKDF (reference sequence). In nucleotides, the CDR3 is TGTGCCACCAGCAGAATCAGGACTAGGCAAGAGACCCAGTACTTC. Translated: CATSRIRTRQETQYF.

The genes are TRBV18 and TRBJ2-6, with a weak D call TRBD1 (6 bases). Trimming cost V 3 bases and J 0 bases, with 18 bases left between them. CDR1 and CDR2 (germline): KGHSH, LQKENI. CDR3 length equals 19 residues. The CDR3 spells CASSPTTGYLFSGANVLTF. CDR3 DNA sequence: TGTGCCAGCTCACCGACGACAGGCTACCTTTTCTCTGGGGCCAACGTCCTGACTTTC.

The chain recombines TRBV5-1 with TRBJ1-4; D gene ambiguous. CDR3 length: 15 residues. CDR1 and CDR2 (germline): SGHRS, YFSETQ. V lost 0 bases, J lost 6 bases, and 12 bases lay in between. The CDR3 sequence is CASSLVESGDEKLFF. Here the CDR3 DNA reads TGCGCCAGCAGCTTGGTTGAGAGTGGTGATGAAAAACTGTTTTTT.

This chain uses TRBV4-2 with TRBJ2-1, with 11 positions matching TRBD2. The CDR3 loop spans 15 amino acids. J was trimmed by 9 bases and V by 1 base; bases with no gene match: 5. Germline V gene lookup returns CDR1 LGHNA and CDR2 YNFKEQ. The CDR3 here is CASSQVLAGGPEQFF. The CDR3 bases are TGTGCCAGCAGCCAAGTGCTAGCGGGGGGCCCTGAGCAGTTCTTC.

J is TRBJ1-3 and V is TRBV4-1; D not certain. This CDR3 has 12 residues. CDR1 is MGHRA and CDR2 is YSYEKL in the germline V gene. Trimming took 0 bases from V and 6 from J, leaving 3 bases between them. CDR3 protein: CASSQDLNTIYF. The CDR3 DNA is TGCGCCAGCAGCCAAGATCTAAACACCATATATTTT.

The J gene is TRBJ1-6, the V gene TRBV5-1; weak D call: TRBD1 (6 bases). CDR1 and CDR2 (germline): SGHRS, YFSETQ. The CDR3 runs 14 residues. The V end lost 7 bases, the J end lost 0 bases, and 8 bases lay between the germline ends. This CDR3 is CASAGDSYNSPLHF. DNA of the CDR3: TGCGCCAGCGCAGGGGACTCCTATAATTCACCCCTCCACTTT.

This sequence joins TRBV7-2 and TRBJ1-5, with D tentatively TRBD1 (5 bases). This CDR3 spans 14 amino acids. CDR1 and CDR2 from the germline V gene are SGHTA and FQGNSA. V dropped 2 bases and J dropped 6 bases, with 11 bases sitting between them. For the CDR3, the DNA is TGTGCCAGCAGCTTAAGCGGGGGGGGTCAGCCCCAGCATTTT. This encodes CASSLSGGGQPQHF.

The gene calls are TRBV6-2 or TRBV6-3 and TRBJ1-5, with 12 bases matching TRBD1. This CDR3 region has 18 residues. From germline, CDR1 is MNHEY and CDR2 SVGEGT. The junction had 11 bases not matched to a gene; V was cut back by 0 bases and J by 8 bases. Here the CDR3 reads CASSYSPGQGAQGEPQHF. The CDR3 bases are TGTGCCAGCAGTTACTCCCCGGGACAGGGGGCGCAGGGGGAGCCCCAGCATTTT.

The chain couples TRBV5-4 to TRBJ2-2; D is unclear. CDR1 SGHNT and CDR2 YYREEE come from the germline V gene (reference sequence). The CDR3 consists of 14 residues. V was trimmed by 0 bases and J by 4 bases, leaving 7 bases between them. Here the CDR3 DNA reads TGTGCCAGCAGCTTGGTCCTGAGCACCGGGGAGCTGTTTTTT. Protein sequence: CASSLVLSTGELFF.

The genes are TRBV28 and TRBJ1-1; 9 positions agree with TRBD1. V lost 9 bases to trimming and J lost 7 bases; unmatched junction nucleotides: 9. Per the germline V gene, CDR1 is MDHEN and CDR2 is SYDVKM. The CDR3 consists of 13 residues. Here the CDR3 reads CASIITGGSEAFF. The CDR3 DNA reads TGTGCCAGTATAATTACAGGGGGCAGTGAAGCTTTCTTT.

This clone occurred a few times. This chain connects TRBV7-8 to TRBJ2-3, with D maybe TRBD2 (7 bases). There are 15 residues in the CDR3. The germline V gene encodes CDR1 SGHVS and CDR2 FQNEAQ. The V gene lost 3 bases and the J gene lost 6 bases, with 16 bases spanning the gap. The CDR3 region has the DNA TGTGCCAGCAGCTTGGGGGGGCTAGCGTGGGATACGCAGTATTTT. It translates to CASSLGGLAWDTQYF.

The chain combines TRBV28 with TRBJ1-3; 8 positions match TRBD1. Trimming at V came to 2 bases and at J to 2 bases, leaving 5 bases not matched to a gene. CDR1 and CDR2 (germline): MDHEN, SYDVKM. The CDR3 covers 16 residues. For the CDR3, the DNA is TGTGCCAGCAGTTTAAGAACCAGGGGGCCTGGAAACACCATATATTTT. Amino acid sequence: CASSLRTRGPGNTIYF.

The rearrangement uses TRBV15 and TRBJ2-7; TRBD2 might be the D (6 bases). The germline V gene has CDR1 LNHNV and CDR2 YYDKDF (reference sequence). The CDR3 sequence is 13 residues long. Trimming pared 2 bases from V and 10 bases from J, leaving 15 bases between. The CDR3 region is CATSRSTEGLQYF. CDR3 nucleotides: TGTGCCACCAGCAGATCCACAGAGGGACTCCAGTACTTC. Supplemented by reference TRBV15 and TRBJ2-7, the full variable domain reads DAMVIQNPRYQVTQFGKPVTLSCSQTLNHNVMYWYQQKSSQAPKLLFHYYDKDFNNEADTPDNFQSRRPNTSFCFLDIRSPGLGDTAMYLCATSRSTEGLQYFGPGTRLTVT.

The CDR3 loop is CASNSLPNGYTF. Written as DNA, the CDR3 is TGTGCCAGTAACTCCCTCCCTAATGGCTACACCTTC. The chain has TRBV19 and TRBJ1-2, with unresolved D. CDR1 LNHDA and CDR2 SQIVND come from the germline V gene (reference sequence). The CDR3 runs 12 residues. Between the trimmed V and J ends, which lost 7 bases and 6 bases, there was a span of 12 bases. The variable domain in full, with the rest retrieved from reference TRBV19 and TRBJ1-2, is DGGITQSPKYLFRKEGQNVTLSCEQNLNHDAMYWYRQDPGQGLRLIYYSQIVNDFQKGDIAEGYSVSREKKESFPLTVTSAQKNPTAFYLCASNSLPNGYTFGSGTRLTVV.